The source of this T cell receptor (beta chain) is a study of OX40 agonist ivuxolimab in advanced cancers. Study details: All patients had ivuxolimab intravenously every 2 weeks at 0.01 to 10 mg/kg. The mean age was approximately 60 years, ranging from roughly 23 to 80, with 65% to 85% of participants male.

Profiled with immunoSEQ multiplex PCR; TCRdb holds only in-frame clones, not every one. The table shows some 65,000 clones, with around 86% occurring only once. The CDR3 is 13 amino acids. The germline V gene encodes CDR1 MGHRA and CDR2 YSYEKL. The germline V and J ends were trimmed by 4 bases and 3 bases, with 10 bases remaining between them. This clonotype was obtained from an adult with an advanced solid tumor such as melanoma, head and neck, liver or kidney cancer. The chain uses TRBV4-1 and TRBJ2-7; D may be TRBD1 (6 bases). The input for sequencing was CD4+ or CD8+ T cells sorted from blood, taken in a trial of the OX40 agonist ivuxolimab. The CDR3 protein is CASSLGAGYEQYF. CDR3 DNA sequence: TGCGCCAGCAGCCTGGGGGCCGGCTACGAGCAGTACTTC.